Following are 11 T cell receptor beta chains from one sample sequenced in a study of patients and donors after allogeneic stem cell transplantation. One entry per CDR3 protein results from TCRdb running MiXCR on the RT-PCR reads. The table has over 150,000 distinct CDR3 sequences, around 30% seen once; the top ten hold 2.5% to 3.5%. Sequencing was done on a sample of blood, either unsorted or a sorted T cell fraction (not recorded which). The receptors shown here come from a human donor who was either an allogeneic HSCT recipient or a stem cell or donor lymphocyte infusion donor (not recorded which). It is not recorded whose cells these are; they may come from a transplant donor.

The J gene is TRBJ2-3, the V gene TRBV9, with a weak D call TRBD1 (6 bases). Germline CDR1 is SGDLS and CDR2 is YYNGEE. The CDR3 consists of 15 residues. The V end was cut by 3 bases, the J end by 0 bases, with 11 bases between. Written as DNA, the CDR3 is TGTGCCAGCAGCGCATCACAGGGTAGCACAGATACGCAGTATTTT. Translating it yields CASSASQGSTDTQYF.

This clonotype came up a few times. The chain couples TRBV28 to TRBJ2-1; D could derive from TRBD1 or TRBD2 (5 bases each). Germline V CDR1 and CDR2: MDHEN, SYDVKM. V was trimmed by 4 bases and J by 0 bases, leaving 7 bases between them. The CDR3 has 14 residues. CDR3 residues: CASSWGSSYNEQFF. The DNA of the CDR3 is TGTGCCAGCAGTTGGGGGAGCTCCTACAATGAGCAGTTCTTC.

The CDR3 DNA reads TGTGCCAGCAGTTACGGGCTAGCGGGAGGGTTATACAATGAGCAGTTCTTC. It encodes CASSYGLAGGLYNEQFF. The chain couples TRBV6-5 to TRBJ2-1; TRBD2 aligns across 12 bases. The ends lost 2 bases at V and 4 bases at J; junction bases unmatched: 6. Germline CDR1 reads MNHEY; CDR2 reads SVGAGI. The CDR3 spans 17 residues.

This rearrangement joins TRBV4-3 to TRBJ2-1; tentative D call: TRBD2 (5 bases). V lost 4 bases and J lost 6, with 13 bases in between. Germline CDR1 and CDR2: LGHNA and YSLEER. The CDR3 covers 14 residues. The CDR3 protein is CASSPQDWINEQFF. The CDR3 DNA reads as TGCGCCAGCAGCCCCCAGGACTGGATCAATGAGCAGTTCTTC.

The chain is built from TRBV28 and TRBJ2-5; 8 nucleotides agree with TRBD1. The germline gives CDR1 MDHEN, CDR2 SYDVKM. Trimming took 5 bases from V and 2 from J; bases not matched to a gene: 10. The CDR3 extends over 16 amino acids. The CDR3 sequence is CASSPLSGGTQETQYF. Written as DNA, the CDR3 is TGTGCCAGCAGTCCGCTCTCAGGGGGCACGCAAGAGACCCAGTACTTC.

The chain links TRBV6-5 to TRBJ2-5; possibly TRBD2 for D (5 bases). CDR3 length: 14 amino acids. CDR1 is MNHEY, CDR2 SVGAGI, per germline. The V and J ends lost 2 bases and 2 bases respectively, with 9 bases between them. CDR3 region: CASSYRSAQETQYF. In DNA form, the CDR3 reads TGTGCCAGCAGTTACCGTAGCGCACAAGAGACCCAGTACTTC.

This clonotype showed up just a few times. The chain is built from TRBV30 and TRBJ1-2, with D perhaps TRBD1 (6 bases). V lost 0 bases, J lost 4 bases, and 15 bases lay in between. The CDR3 sequence is 15 residues long. CDR1 and CDR2 (germline): GTSNPN, SVGIG (reference sequence). CDR3 nucleotide sequence: TGTGCCTGGAGTGTAAGGCACGGGGGCGGCTATGGCTACACCTTC. This encodes CAWSVRHGGGYGYTF. The entire variable domain, with the rest obtained from reference TRBV30 and TRBJ1-2, is as follows: SQTIHQWPATLVQPVGSPLSLECTVEGTSNPNLYWYRQAAGRGLQLLFYSVGIGQISSEVPQNLSASRPQDRQFILSSKKLLLSDSGFYLCAWSVRHGGGYGYTFGSGTRLTVV.

The rearrangement joins TRBV4-2 to TRBJ2-3, with D possibly matching TRBD2 (6 bases). This CDR3 comprises 17 residues. Germline loops: CDR1 LGHNA, CDR2 YNFKEQ. The ends were cut back, 0 bases at V and 1 base at J, with 14 bases in the middle. DNA of the CDR3: TGTGCCAGCAGCCAAGATCTTGAGGCTAGCGGCACAGATACGCAGTATTTT. It encodes CASSQDLEASGTDTQYF.

The chain links TRBV10-3 to TRBJ2-3, with no clear D. V lost 6 bases and J lost 0, with 13 bases in between. Looked up from germline, CDR1 is ENHRY and CDR2 is SYGVKD. The CDR3 covers 15 residues. CDR3 nucleotide sequence: TGTGCCATCAGAATTCCGGACCCTAGCACAGATACGCAGTATTTT. Residues: CAIRIPDPSTDTQYF.

The V call is TRBV12-3 or TRBV12-4, the J call TRBJ1-5, with D possibly TRBD1 on 5 matching bases. This CDR3 is 15 amino acids long. Trimming pared 5 bases from V and 2 bases from J, leaving 13 bases between. CDR3 residues: CASSRRRDGNQPQHF. The CDR3 DNA reads TGTGCCAGCAGTAGGCGCCGGGACGGCAATCAGCCCCAGCATTTT.

This clonotype was counted between two and nine times. The chain uses TRBV4-3 and TRBJ2-5, with D perhaps TRBD2 (5 bases). CDR1 is LGHNA and CDR2 is YSLEER in the germline V gene. CDR3 length: 15 residues. With 4 bases removed from V and 5 bases from J, the gap between germline ends came to 17 bases. The CDR3 sequence is CASSPQVAGWETQYF. The DNA of the CDR3 is TGCGCCAGCAGCCCCCAGGTTGCGGGCTGGGAGACCCAGTACTTC.